The next 2 T cell receptor beta chains were all read from a single sample in a study of blood T cells in healthy people across ages. A second PCR, run for roughly 7 to 12 cycles, used a sample-barcoded 5' primer plus a J-beta primer mix. TCRdb reanalysed the 5' RACE reads using MiXCR and keeps one entry per CDR3 protein. The sample has 1,300,000 or so distinct CDR3 sequences; almost 60% are singletons. Sequenced: blood. Receptor source: a man younger than 35 in good health.

This clonotype was picked up a small number of times. The chain recombines TRBV20-1 with TRBJ2-7; D call uncertain. V was shortened by 6 bases and J by 4 bases, with 16 bases between the two germline ends. Germline-derived CDR1 and CDR2 are DFQATT and SNEGSKA (reference sequence). The CDR3 has 13 residues. The CDR3 spells CSAKSPLSYEQYF. The CDR3 DNA sequence: TGCAGTGCCAAAAGCCCTCTGAGTTACGAGCAGTACTTC.

This clonotype has a handful of counts. The chain carries TRBV20-1 and TRBJ2-3; unclear D gene. Per the germline V gene, CDR1 is DFQATT and CDR2 is SNEGSKA (reference sequence). V was cut by 7 bases and J by 3 bases, with 20 bases left in between. This CDR3 is built from 15 residues. CDR3 coding DNA: TGCAGTGTAGAGGAGTCCCCAACTAATACAGATACGCAGTATTTT. Amino acid sequence: CSVEESPTNTDTQYF.